This T cell receptor beta chain was sequenced during a study of OX40 agonist ivuxolimab in advanced cancers. About the study: Ivuxolimab, an antibody that agonizes OX40 (CD134), was administered to the patients. From 23 to 79 years was the age range, with a mean of roughly 59 years, and around 83% were male.

Whole-study findings and limits: In the 0.1-3.0 mg/kg groups, partial responders showed among the lowest expansion. Both blood CD4+ and CD8+ T cells showed clonal growth by week 6 at 0.1 to 3.0 mg/kg.

Generated by immunoSEQ multiplex PCR, the TCRdb table keeps only in-frame clones and is missing some. The repertoire consists of tens of thousands of clones, with about 83% occurring once and the leading ten covering about 3.1%. V lost 1 base and J lost 7; bases outside the gene matches: 12. CDR1 is MGHRA, CDR2 YSYEKL, per germline. The CDR3 has 17 residues. A remark on this clone: Its antigen remains unknown.

This sequence was found in an adult with an advanced solid tumor such as melanoma, head and neck, liver or kidney cancer. V usage is TRBV4-1 and J usage is TRBJ2-1, with 8 bases matching TRBD2. The specimen comprised CD4+ or CD8+ T cells sorted from blood, sampled in a trial of the OX40 agonist ivuxolimab. This chain's CDR3 is CASSQVFRTSTNNEQFF. In nucleotides, the CDR3 is TGCGCCAGCAGCCAAGTGTTCCGGACTAGCACTAATAATGAGCAGTTCTTC.